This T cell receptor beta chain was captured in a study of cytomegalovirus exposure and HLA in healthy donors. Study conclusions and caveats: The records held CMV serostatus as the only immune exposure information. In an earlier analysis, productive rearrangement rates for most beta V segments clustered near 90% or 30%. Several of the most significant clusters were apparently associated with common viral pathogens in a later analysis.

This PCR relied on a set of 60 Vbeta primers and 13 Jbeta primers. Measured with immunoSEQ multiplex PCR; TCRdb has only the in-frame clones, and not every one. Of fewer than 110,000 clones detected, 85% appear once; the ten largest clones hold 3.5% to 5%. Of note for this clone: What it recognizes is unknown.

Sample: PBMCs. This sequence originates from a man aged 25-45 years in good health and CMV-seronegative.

The CDR3 DNA follows: TGTGCCAGCAGCTTGTATGGACAGAAGCAGTTCTTC. This codes for CASSLYGQKQFF. The rearrangement links TRBV5-6 to TRBJ2-1; possible D gene TRBD1, 6 bases. CDR1 is SGHDT and CDR2 is YYEEEE in the germline V gene. This CDR3 is built from 12 residues. V was clipped by 1 base and J by 11 bases, with 10 bases between them. The whole variable domain, filled in from reference TRBV5-6 and TRBJ2-1, reads DAGVTQSPTHLIKTRGQQVTLRCSPKSGHDTVSWYQQALGQGPQFIFQYYEEEERQRGNFPDRFSGHQFPNYSSELNVNALLLGDSALYLCASSLYGQKQFFGPGTRLTVL.